A selection of T cell receptor beta chains follows, all from one sample in a study of cytomegalovirus exposure and HLA in healthy donors. Profiling relied on immunoSEQ multiplex PCR, and the TCRdb table lists in-frame clones only, not all of them. Of 150,000 to 200,000 clones listed, 76% are singletons. The material sequenced was PBMCs. These receptor sequences come from a woman aged 30 to 39 in good health and CMV-seropositive. Each CDR3 is given without its conserved first and last residue.

J gene | V gene | CDR3 protein
TRBJ1-2 | TRBV5-1 | ASRSGTGGGYT
TRBJ2-1 | TRBV12-5 | ASGLGKVSGLAGVSLEWEQF
TRBJ2-7 | TRBV6-6 | ASPLPLTGREQY
TRBJ2-7 | TRBV30 | AWEPGQGHSYEQY
TRBJ2-7 | TRBV5-4 | ASSSRDRGPYEQY
TRBJ2-1 | TRBV6-1 | ASRASGGNEQF
TRBJ2-3 | TRBV5-1 | ASRQGTSGGLDTQY
TRBJ1-3 | TRBV7-2 | ASSFLTGSGNTIY
TRBJ2-5 | TRBV7-2 | ASSLRRGAGGETQY
TRBJ2-7 | TRBV4-1 | ASSQGASYEQY
TRBJ2-7 | TRBV28 | ATNPVDRVYEQY
TRBJ1-4 | TRBV7-9 | ASSAGTGAVKLF
TRBJ1-6 | TRBV9 | ASSVTGASSYNSPLH
TRBJ2-1 | TRBV4-2 | ASSQDELQAGIYNEQF
TRBJ2-7 | TRBV20-1 | SARRGYEQY
TRBJ2-7 | TRBV10-1 | ASSPTSGGYEQY
TRBJ1-5 | TRBV5-1 | ASSLGHSNQPQH
TRBJ2-2 | TRBV2 | ASSLLAGLTGELF
TRBJ2-7 | TRBV5-1 | ASSSEPGLAGGQY
TRBJ1-2 | TRBV7-8 | ASSMDSLFT
TRBJ2-7 | TRBV29-1 | SVALGQGYEQY
TRBJ2-3 | TRBV5-6 | ASSSAGGIRDTQY
TRBJ1-6 | TRBV28 | ASSAPGQGAGGASSYNSPLH
TRBJ1-2 | TRBV5-1 | ASSFFGDNSRGVGYT
. | TRBV11-2 | ASSLAFTGGYEQY
TRBJ2-2 | TRBV11-2 | ASSLPGTGELF
TRBJ1-2 | TRBV5-4 | ASSLGDRDYGYT
TRBJ1-5 | TRBV28 | ASSLSPRGRSNQPQH
TRBJ1-6 | TRBV6-1 | ASSEARGNSPLH
TRBJ2-7 | TRBV28 | ASSLWTVTYEQY
TRBJ1-1 | TRBV7-9 | ASSLAGQNTEAF
TRBJ2-3 | TRBV28 | ASNSGLAGDSSTDTQY
TRBJ1-2 | TRBV5-1 | ASSPADFLYGYT
TRBJ2-7 | TRBV5-4 | ASSAPAGTGHEQY
TRBJ2-5 | TRBV7-2 | ASSSGTGVQEAQY
TRBJ2-1 | TRBV11-2 | ASSLARYNEQF
TRBJ1-6 | TRBV28 | ASSFDKTRTRRNSPLH
TRBJ1-6 | TRBV7-2 | ASSSRGSSYNSSLH
TRBJ1-4 | TRBV25-1 | ASSDLKTGWVNEKLF
TRBJ1-6 | TRBV15 | ATSMEGYNSPLH
TRBJ1-5 | TRBV18 | ASSPGENQPQH
TRBJ2-4 | TRBV2 | ASSGRIAGGAVKNIQY
TRBJ2-7 | TRBV7-2 | ASSQAPGQGLGEQY
TRBJ2-1 | TRBV7-9 | ASRYGGGTEQF
TRBJ2-7 | TRBV7-9 | ASSLASTGEQY
TRBJ2-5 | TRBV7-2 | ASSSGPFQETQY
TRBJ2-3 | TRBV18 | ASSRTLQGMGTDTQY
TRBJ2-7 | TRBV28 | ASSLGAAYEQY
TRBJ1-2 | TRBV28 | ASSLRGPRHGYT
TRBJ2-2 | TRBV6-5 | ASIPNRGTGELF
TRBJ2-7 | TRBV27 | ASSLIGGPPD
TRBJ2-7 | TRBV13 | ASGQGIHEQY
TRBJ2-7 | TRBV28 | ASTTRNSYEQY
TRBJ1-6 | TRBV6-5 | ASSYAERDSGSPLH
TRBJ2-6 | TRBV19 | ASSIDLYSTSGANVLT
TRBJ2-7 | TRBV7-2 | ASSLTGDPYEQY
TRBJ2-7 | TRBV28 | ASSFVAGGPYEQY
TRBJ2-1 | TRBV4-3 | ASSQVRGKGEQF